Presented here are 11 T cell receptor beta chains from one specimen sequenced in a study of siplizumab effects on memory and regulatory T cells (dated by TCRdb to about 2019). The library was made by the immunoSEQ multiplex PCR assay. Imported from immuneACCESS, the table was reduced by TCRdb to in-frame sequences with V and J called. These copies leave out some clones; in studies compared against another copy, an unresolved V gene accounts for under half, and the cause of the remainder is not known. Within this sample are 55,000 to 65,000 clones, with around 97% of them counted one time only. The ten largest clonotypes hold 1.1% of the sample. Sequencing was done on a sample of naive CD8+ T cells sorted from blood. Per the publication, the cell subset or site label means: unstimulated naive T cells. The receptors come from a human donor in good health.

V usage is TRBV4-1 and J usage is TRBJ2-3; possible D gene TRBD2, 6 bases. This CDR3 spans 15 amino acids. The V gene lost 4 bases and the J gene lost 2 bases, with 13 bases spanning the gap. CDR1 is MGHRA and CDR2 is YSYEKL in the germline V gene. The CDR3 here is CASSPSSEVTDTQYF. The CDR3, as DNA: TGCGCCAGCAGCCCATCTAGCGAGGTCACAGATACGCAGTATTTT.

Only a few counts were recorded for this clone. The chain employs TRBV29-1 and TRBJ1-1; unclear D gene. V lost 8 bases and J lost 5, with 15 bases in between. The germline gives CDR1 SQVTM, CDR2 ANQGSEA. The CDR3 length is 12 residues. CDR3 region: CSPDQTGTEAFF. DNA for the CDR3: TGCAGCCCAGATCAGACGGGAACTGAAGCTTTCTTT.

The chain has TRBV19 and TRBJ2-1; 12 bases agree with TRBD2. CDR1 is LNHDA and CDR2 is SQIVND in the germline V gene (reference sequence). With 6 bases clipped from V and 6 bases from J, the junction kept 9 bases outside the gene matches. The CDR3 contains 16 residues. The CDR3 loop is CASSFLAGGVPNEQFF. CDR3 DNA sequence: TGTGCCAGTAGCTTTCTAGCGGGAGGGGTCCCCAATGAGCAGTTCTTC.

The chain carries TRBV29-1 and TRBJ1-2; 7 bases align to TRBD1. The CDR3 has 13 amino acids. The germline gives CDR1 SQVTM, CDR2 ANQGSEA. With V trimmed by 2 bases and J by 4 bases, 4 bases remained unmatched. The CDR3 DNA is TGCAGCGTTGAACGCAGGGACAGCTATGGCTACACCTTC. It encodes CSVERRDSYGYTF.

V is TRBV15 and J is TRBJ2-3, with 9 bases aligning to TRBD1. CDR3 length: 17 residues. V dropped 0 bases and J dropped 1; count of bases not matched to a gene: 5. The germline V gene has CDR1 LNHNV and CDR2 YYDKDF (reference sequence). The CDR3 sequence is CATSREGDREGTDTQYF. The CDR3 nucleotides read TGTGCCACCAGCAGAGAGGGGGACAGGGAAGGCACAGATACGCAGTATTTT. Complete variable domain (other parts from reference TRBV15 and TRBJ2-3): DAMVIQNPRYQVTQFGKPVTLSCSQTLNHNVMYWYQQKSSQAPKLLFHYYDKDFNNEADTPDNFQSRRPNTSFCFLDIRSPGLGDTAMYLCATSREGDREGTDTQYFGPGTRLTVL.

The chain combines TRBV7-6 with TRBJ2-7; D might be TRBD1 or TRBD2, each matching 5 bases. The CDR3 sequence is 18 residues long. The germline V and J ends were trimmed by 3 bases and 3 bases, with 24 bases remaining between them. Germline V CDR1 and CDR2: SGHVS, FNYEAQ. CDR3 nucleotide sequence: TGTGCCAGCAGCTTGGCCTCCGATTCGGCAGGGAGAGGCTACGAGCAGTACTTC. Protein: CASSLASDSAGRGYEQYF.

In nucleotides, the CDR3 is TGTGCCAGCAGTACGCCGGCTAGCGGGACCTACGAGCAGTACTTC. It specifies CASSTPASGTYEQYF. The chain couples TRBV27 to TRBJ2-7, with 9 nucleotides matching TRBD2. From germline, CDR1 is MNHEY and CDR2 SMNVEV (reference sequence). This CDR3 spans 15 amino acids. The junction had 7 bases not matched to a gene; V was cut back by 5 bases and J by 2 bases.

This sequence joins TRBV7-9 and TRBJ2-3, with TRBD1 as a possible D gene (5 bases). Germline-derived CDR1 and CDR2 are SEHNR and FQNEAQ (reference sequence). The CDR3 runs to 14 residues. V lost 3 bases and J 2 bases, leaving 9 bases between the germline ends. The DNA for the CDR3 is TGTGCCAGCAGCTTCTTGGACAACACAGATACGCAGTATTTT. Translating it yields CASSFLDNTDTQYF.

The J gene is TRBJ2-1, the V gene TRBV5-1, with TRBD2 as a possible D gene (5 bases). The CDR3 sequence is 15 residues long. Germline values: CDR1 SGHRS, CDR2 YFSETQ. The V end was cut by 6 bases, the J end by 7 bases, with 20 bases between. CDR3 residues: CASTPLGPINNEQFF. Here the CDR3 DNA reads TGCGCCAGCACTCCACTAGGACCCATCAATAATGAGCAGTTCTTC.

CDR3 loop: CASSLTGQGNYGYTF. The CDR3 DNA follows: TGTGCCAGCAGCTTAACGGGACAGGGTAACTATGGCTACACCTTC. V usage is TRBV7-3 and J usage is TRBJ1-2; 9 bases are a match to TRBD1. Germline CDR1 SGHTA, CDR2 FQGTGA. The CDR3 contains 15 residues. With V trimmed by 0 bases and J by 1 base, 0 bases remained unmatched.

The rearrangement links TRBV2 to TRBJ2-2; 7 bases are shared with TRBD2. The length of the CDR3 is 15 residues. V was clipped by 9 bases and J by 1 base; unmatched bases: 8. From germline, CDR1 is SNHLY and CDR2 FYNNEI. For the CDR3, the DNA is TGTGCCAGTTGGGAGGGGCTAGGGAACACCGGGGAGCTGTTTTTT. This gives the protein CASWEGLGNTGELFF.